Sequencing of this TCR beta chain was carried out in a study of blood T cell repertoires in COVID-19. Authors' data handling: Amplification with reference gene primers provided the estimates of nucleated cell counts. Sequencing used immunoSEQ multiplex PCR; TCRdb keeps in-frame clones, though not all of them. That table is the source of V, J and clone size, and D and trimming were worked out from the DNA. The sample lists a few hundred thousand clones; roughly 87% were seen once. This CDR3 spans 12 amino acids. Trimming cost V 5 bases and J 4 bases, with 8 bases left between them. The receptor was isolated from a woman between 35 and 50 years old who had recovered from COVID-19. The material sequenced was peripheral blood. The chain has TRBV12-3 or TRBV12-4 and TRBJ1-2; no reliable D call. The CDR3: CASSTTSYGYTF. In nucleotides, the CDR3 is TGTGCCAGCAGTACTACCTCCTATGGCTACACCTTC.